The rows below give T cell receptor beta chains drawn from one sample of a study of blood T cell repertoires in COVID-19. The repertoire was sequenced with immunoSEQ multiplex PCR; TCRdb's copy has only in-frame clones and lacks some. The profile shows about 54,000 clones, roughly four fifths of them singletons. The sequencing input was peripheral blood. The receptors shown here come from a woman in her fifties or sixties with acute or convalescent COVID-19. Both conserved end residues are part of each CDR3. The D gene is left open where the match is weak. Only some rows state a clone size, as once, few, many or a class for expanded clones.

>TRBJ1-5|.|TRBV6-6|.
CASSITGFHNQPQHF
TGTGCCAGCAGTATAACAGGGTTCCACAATCAGCCCCAGCATTTT
>TRBJ1-3|.|TRBV30|.
CAWSRGSGNTIYF
TGTGCCTGGTCCCGGGGCTCTGGAAACACCATATATTTT
>TRBJ1-5|.|TRBV28|.
CASTLGRHSNQPQHF
TGTGCCAGCACCCTGGGCAGACATAGCAATCAGCCCCAGCATTTT
>TRBJ1-1|.|TRBV9|.
CASSVVTANTEAFF
TGTGCCAGCAGCGTAGTTACAGCGAACACTGAAGCTTTCTTT
>TRBJ1-1|TRBD1|TRBV7-3|.
CASCPATGLPFF
TGTGCCAGCTGCCCCGCGACAGGGTTACCTTTCTTT
>TRBJ1-1|.|TRBV5-1|.
CASSFGVRGNTEAFF
TGCGCCAGCAGCTTCGGGGTTCGGGGTAACACTGAAGCTTTCTTT
>TRBJ2-7|.|TRBV7-2|.
CASSSGNTYEQYF
TGTGCCAGCAGCTCCGGGAACACCTACGAGCAGTACTTC
>TRBJ1-2|.|TRBV4-1|.
CASSQDRADGYTF
TGCGCCAGCAGCCAAGACAGGGCGGATGGCTACACCTTC
>TRBJ1-2|TRBD1|TRBV3-1/TRBV3-2|.
CASSPTGSGYTF
TGTGCCAGCAGCCCGACAGGGTCTGGCTACACCTTC
>TRBJ1-2|.|TRBV5-8|.
CASSPPAGANYGYTF
TGTGCCAGCAGCCCCCCCGCGGGCGCCAACTATGGCTACACCTTC
>TRBJ2-7|.|TRBV5-1|.
CASIKEGSYEQYF
TGCGCCAGCATTAAAGAGGGATCATACGAGCAGTACTTC
>TRBJ2-2|.|TRBV7-7|few
CASSPTGLNTGELFF
TGTGCCAGCAGCCCGACAGGATTAAACACCGGGGAGCTGTTTTTT
>TRBJ2-1|.|TRBV5-1|.
CASSLFAGINEQFF
TGCGCCAGCAGCTTATTTGCGGGAATCAATGAGCAGTTCTTC
>TRBJ1-2|.|TRBV6-1|.
CASSEYSNYGYTF
TGTGCCAGCAGTGAATACAGTAACTATGGCTACACCTTC
>TRBJ1-5|.|TRBV6-1|.
CASSEHIAIMPQHF
TGTGCCAGCAGTGAACACATCGCAATCATGCCCCAGCATTTT
>TRBJ1-5|.|TRBV6-5|few
CASSLNGGGQPQHF
TGTGCCAGCAGCCTAAACGGGGGAGGGCAGCCCCAGCATTTT
>TRBJ2-3|.|TRBV15|.
CATSRGIAGGTDTQYF
TGTGCCACCAGCAGGGGAATCGCAGGGGGCACAGATACGCAGTATTTT
>TRBJ2-1|TRBD2|TRBV20-1|.
CSARRGGEQFF
TGCAGTGCCCGACGGGGGGGGGAGCAGTTCTTC
>TRBJ2-5|TRBD2|TRBV18|.
CASSPNTLPSGQGETQYF
TGTGCCAGCTCACCAAACACCCTCCCTAGCGGGCAGGGGGAGACCCAGTACTTC
>TRBJ1-1|.|TRBV5-1|.
CASSLAVGLAATSVTEAFF
TGCGCCAGCAGCTTGGCGGTCGGCCTCGCAGCGACTTCGGTCACTGAAGCTTTCTTT
>TRBJ1-1|TRBD1|TRBV25-1|.
CASSTDRGLKNTEAFF
TGTGCCAGCAGTACCGACAGGGGGCTTAAAAACACTGAAGCTTTCTTT
>TRBJ2-7|TRBD2|TRBV19|.
CASSIGPASGHYEQYF
TGTGCCAGTAGTATAGGCCCGGCTAGCGGCCACTACGAGCAGTACTTC
>TRBJ2-7|TRBD2|TRBV3-1/TRBV3-2|.
CASSPLGRGTSYEQYF
TGTGCCAGCAGCCCCCTCGGGCGGGGGACGTCCTACGAGCAGTACTTC
>TRBJ2-3|.|TRBV19|.
CASSRRGSTDTQYF
TGTGCCAGTAGTCGGCGGGGATCCACAGATACGCAGTATTTT
>TRBJ2-5|TRBD2|TRBV11-2|.
CASSSNSGGAAETQYF
TGTGCCAGCAGCTCCAATAGCGGGGGGGCAGCAGAGACCCAGTACTTC
>TRBJ2-6|TRBD1|TRBV4-2|.
CASSQTGALLSGANVLTF
TGTGCCAGCAGCCAAACAGGGGCCCTCCTCTCTGGGGCCAACGTCCTGACTTTC